Following are 9 T cell receptor beta chains from one sample sequenced in a study of blood T cell repertoires in COVID-19. TCRdb keeps only in-frame clones here, not all; method: immunoSEQ multiplex PCR. Found here are about 140,000 clones, 84% of them singletons; the top ten hold 4.5% to 7%. The sample taken for sequencing was PBMCs or T cells enriched from blood (not recorded which). The receptor set was obtained from a middle-aged man with acute COVID-19.

The chain combines TRBV29-1 with TRBJ2-2; TRBD1 is a possible D gene (6 bases). Trimming cost V 6 bases and J 5 bases, with 7 bases left between them. The CDR3 spans 11 residues. Germline V gene lookup returns CDR1 SQVTM and CDR2 ANQGSEA. The DNA for the CDR3 is TGCAGCGTAGGGGGTACCGGGGAGCTGTTTTTT. This gives the protein CSVGGTGELFF.

The rearrangement links TRBV7-2 to TRBJ1-5; 8 bases are a match to TRBD1. Germline V gene sequence: CDR1 SGHTA, CDR2 FQGNSA. V was pared by 0 bases and J by 1 base, with 2 bases of the junction left unmatched. The CDR3 extends over 16 amino acids. DNA of the CDR3: TGTGCCAGCAGCTTAGCTACAGGGGGGAGCAATCAGCCCCAGCATTTT. Translated, it gives CASSLATGGSNQPQHF.

The chain combines TRBV29-1 with TRBJ2-3; TRBD2 might be the D (5 bases). Germline CDR1 is SQVTM and CDR2 is ANQGSEA. Trimming left V 6 bases short and J 1 base short, with 14 bases between. The CDR3 covers 14 residues. As DNA, the CDR3 is TGCAGCGTGAAGACAACTAGGGGCACAGATACGCAGTATTTT. It encodes CSVKTTRGTDTQYF.

This clone has just one count. The chain links TRBV6-5 to TRBJ2-2, with 9 nucleotides matching TRBD1. The germline V gene has CDR1 MNHEY and CDR2 SVGAGI. J was trimmed by 6 bases and V by 7 bases; bases with no gene match: 9. This CDR3 contains 15 residues. CDR3 coding DNA: TGTGCCAGCACCTACGACAGGGGGGTCGCCGGGGAGCTGTTTTTT. Translated, it gives CASTYDRGVAGELFF.

The rearrangement links TRBV7-2 to TRBJ2-1, with TRBD1 identical over 8 bases. V lost 6 bases to trimming and J lost 4 bases; unmatched junction nucleotides: 8. The germline V gene has CDR1 SGHTA and CDR2 FQGNSA. The CDR3 has 15 amino acids. The CDR3 reads CASRQTGGTYNEQFF. Here the CDR3 DNA reads TGTGCCAGCAGACAAACAGGGGGTACTTACAATGAGCAGTTCTTC.

CDR3 in DNA: TGTGCCAGCAGCGTAAGTGGCTCTAGCACAGATACGCAGTATTTT. This gives the protein CASSVSGSSTDTQYF. The chain uses TRBV9 and TRBJ2-3; D unresolved. Germline-derived CDR1 and CDR2 are SGDLS and YYNGEE. V was cut by 1 base and J by 0 bases, with 9 bases left in between. This CDR3 region has 15 residues.

The chain carries TRBV30 and TRBJ1-2; D might be TRBD1 (6 bases). This CDR3 comprises 13 residues. The V end lost 4 bases, the J end lost 2 bases, and 11 bases lay between the germline ends. Germline V lookup: CDR1 GTSNPN, CDR2 SVGIG (reference sequence). CDR3 sequence: CAWKDRSNYGYTF. Written as DNA, the CDR3 is TGTGCCTGGAAGGACAGATCAAACTATGGCTACACCTTC.

This clone was counted only a few times. The chain combines TRBV18 with TRBJ1-3; D is undetermined. Trimming cost V 2 bases and J 0 bases, with 11 bases left between them. The CDR3 has 16 amino acids. Germline V gene data show CDR1 as KGHSH and CDR2 as LQKENI. CDR3 DNA sequence: TGTGCCAGCTCACCATCCGCGGATGACTCTGGAAACACCATATATTTT. Translation: CASSPSADDSGNTIYF.

The rearrangement joins TRBV12-5 to TRBJ2-5; a weak D match, TRBD2 (6 bases). The CDR3 consists of 18 residues. Germline-derived CDR1 and CDR2 are LGHNT and FRNRAP. V was pared by 0 bases and J by 1 base, with 18 bases between. CDR3 sequence reads: CASGLVWGEVPRQETQYF. The CDR3 DNA sequence: TGTGCTAGTGGTTTGGTCTGGGGGGAAGTACCCCGCCAAGAGACCCAGTACTTC.